This entry features one T cell receptor (beta chain) sequence. Its specificity is unknown. Deletions cut 5 bases from V and 8 bases from J, with 24 bases between. Per the germline V gene, CDR1 is MNHEY and CDR2 is SMNVEV (reference sequence). The length of the CDR3 is 16 residues. This entry belongs to a study of vaccination and CD4 T cells after COVID-19. Treatment defined: roughly ten-day PBMC culture with coronavirus spike peptide pools or control peptides (ViraFEST assay). At the Johns Hopkins FTIC core, DNA taken from cultured CD4+ T cells was sequenced by way of the Oncomine TCR Beta short-read assay. TCRdb ran MiXCR on the PCR reads and lists one entry per CDR3 protein. The repertoire holds roughly 7,400 distinct CDR3 sequences, 74% seen once, with more than 25% in the top ten.

The rearrangement links TRBV27 to TRBJ1-2; maybe TRBD1 (5 bases). This sequence originates from a human donor who had recovered from COVID-19. The sample comprised CD4+ T cells from blood, cultured in vitro. CDR3 in amino acids: CASSPSTAGVLRGYTF. The CDR3 DNA reads TGTGCCAGCAGTCCGTCGACCGCGGGGGTTCTGCGCGGCTACACCTTC.